This TCR beta chain was found in a study of blood T cells in healthy people across ages. A second PCR, run for about 7 to 11 cycles, used a sample-barcoded 5' primer plus a J-beta primer mix. MiXCR was run by TCRdb on the 5' RACE reads, yielding one entry per CDR3 protein. The top ten clones hold 7.7% of a sample with 1.5 million to 2 million distinct CDR3 sequences, 28% of them seen once. The V end was cut by 2 bases, the J end by 7 bases, with 21 bases between. CDR3 length: 17 residues. There are a few counts of this clonotype. The chain has TRBV12-3 or TRBV12-4 and TRBJ1-5; D ambiguous. The receptor was derived from a woman aged 30 to 39 in good health. Sequenced material: blood. The chain's CDR3 is CASSLMGSEGIGQPQHF. Here the CDR3 DNA reads TGTGCCAGCAGTTTAATGGGGTCCGAAGGGATCGGCCAGCCCCAGCATTTT.